Detailed here is one T cell receptor beta chain. Its antigen is not identified. Stated time point: peripheral blood 6 weeks after treatment start. Patient sample counts ranged from 1 to 8, pretreatment and on-treatment. Trimming cost V 4 bases and J 8 bases; bases outside gene matches: 11. The CDR3 is 15 residues long. Germline loops: CDR1 SEHNR, CDR2 FQNEAQ (reference sequence). Clones were read by immunoSEQ multiplex PCR, and TCRdb kept only the in-frame ones, dropping some. The repertoire holds around 47,000 clones, approximately 82% seen once, with over 10% in the top ten. This sample stems from a study of PD-L1 blockade in urothelial cancer. The overall study: Atezolizumab was started by patients at some point between 2013 and 2014 at 1,200 mg intravenously every 3 weeks. Blood samples contained a median approximately 140,000 T cells.

Points from the study as a whole: It was durable-benefit patients whose tumor-associated blood clones expanded more at 3 weeks.

This receptor was taken from a man in his sixties with urothelial cancer. This chain connects TRBV7-9 to TRBJ2-1; 7 nucleotides align to TRBD1. This specimen was PBMCs, taken around atezolizumab (anti-PD-L1) treatment. The CDR3 DNA reads as TGTGCCAGCAGCTCACGGACAGGAGCCAACTATGAGCAGTTCTTC. This codes for CASSSRTGANYEQFF.